A single sample is the source of the 22 T cell receptor beta chains below, sequenced in a study of T cell changes during pregnancy in multiple sclerosis. Profiling relied on immunoSEQ multiplex PCR, and the TCRdb table lists in-frame clones only, not all of them. Among roughly 40,000 clones listed, 91% were seen once. The material sequenced was CD8+ T cells from peripheral blood mononuclear cells, taken before pregnancy. These receptors all stem from a female donor with multiple sclerosis, enrolled in a pregnancy study.

The CDR3 nucleotides read TGTGCCAGCAGTTTAACTCGGGGTTACGAGCAGTACTTC. It translates to CASSLTRGYEQYF. The V gene is TRBV27, the J gene TRBJ2-7; perhaps TRBD2 as D (5 bases). The CDR3 has 13 amino acids. Per the germline V gene, CDR1 is MNHEY and CDR2 is SMNVEV (reference sequence). Between the trimmed V and J ends, which lost 2 bases and 4 bases, there was a span of 9 bases.

The chain is built from TRBV29-1 and TRBJ2-1; D remains unclear. V was cut by 7 bases and J by 10 bases, with 11 bases left in between. The CDR3 sequence is 10 residues long. Germline CDR1 reads SQVTM; CDR2 reads ANQGSEA. The CDR3 protein is CSGSYGEQFF. CDR3 bases: TGCAGCGGGAGCTACGGCGAGCAGTTCTTC.

V usage is TRBV21-1 and J usage is TRBJ2-7; TRBD2, the table's D call, lacks a check against the DNA. TRBV21-1 is marked as a pseudogene. The CDR3 has 13 residues. CDR3 sequence (DNA): TGTGCCAGCAGGATCTCGGGGGCCTACGAGCAGTACTTC. Translating gives CASRISGAYEQYF.

The CDR3 nucleotides are TGTGCCAGCAGTGATCGACAGGGGGTAGGCCAAGAGACCCAGTACTTC. Protein sequence: CASSDRQGVGQETQYF. The chain combines TRBV27 with TRBJ2-5, with TRBD1 matching 9 bases. The CDR3 spans 16 residues. Germline V CDR1 and CDR2: MNHEY, SMNVEV (reference sequence). Trimming took 5 bases from V and 1 from J; bases not matched to a gene: 8.

This clone was observed a handful of times. The V call is TRBV4-1, the J call TRBJ1-5, with 7 bases lining up with TRBD1. Germline V gene lookup returns CDR1 MGHRA and CDR2 YSYEKL. The length of the CDR3 is 15 residues. The J segment lost 7 bases and the V segment lost 1 base, leaving 7 bases of the junction unmatched. The CDR3 DNA sequence: TGCGCCAGCAGCCAAGTTCCCGACAGGGACCAGCCCCAGCATTTT. Amino acids: CASSQVPDRDQPQHF.

The chain recombines TRBV7-2 with TRBJ2-1, with 9 bases identical to TRBD1. The junction had 9 bases not matched to a gene; V was cut back by 5 bases and J by 4 bases. The CDR3 spans 16 residues. CDR1 is SGHTA, CDR2 FQGNSA, per germline. The CDR3 nucleotides are TGTGCCAGCAGCATGTTCGCACAGGGGGCTTACAATGAGCAGTTCTTC. Translated, it gives CASSMFAQGAYNEQFF. Full variable domain (rest looked up from reference TRBV7-2 and TRBJ2-1): GAGVSQSPSNKVTEKGKDVELRCDPISGHTALYWYRQSLGQGLEFLIYFQGNSAPDKSGLPSDRFSAERTGGSVSTLTIQRTQQEDSAVYLCASSMFAQGAYNEQFFGPGTRLTVL.

The V gene is TRBV2, the J gene TRBJ2-7; 8 positions match TRBD1. Germline V gives CDR1 SNHLY, CDR2 FYNNEI. V trimming: 10 bases; J trimming: 5 bases; junction bases outside the gene matches: 7. CDR3 length equals 12 residues. The CDR3 nucleotides are TGTGCCATCCGACAGGGGTACCACGAGCAGTACTTC. Translation: CAIRQGYHEQYF. The entire variable domain, with the rest obtained from reference TRBV2 and TRBJ2-7, is as follows: EPEVTQTPSHQVTQMGQEVILRCVPISNHLYFYWYRQILGQKVEFLVSFYNNEISEKSEIFDDQFSVERPDGSNFTLKIRSTKLEDSAMYFCAIRQGYHEQYFGPGTRLTVT.

The CDR3 DNA is TGTGCCTGGAGTGTACAGGGCGGCGAGCAGTACTTC. Residues: CAWSVQGGEQYF. The rearrangement uses TRBV30 and TRBJ2-7; D possibly corresponds to TRBD1 (6 bases). CDR1 GTSNPN and CDR2 SVGIG come from the germline V gene (reference sequence). The germline V and J ends were trimmed by 0 bases and 6 bases, with 9 bases remaining between them. This CDR3 is built from 12 residues.

The rearrangement links TRBV12-5 to TRBJ2-1; 7 bases agree with TRBD1. V lost 6 bases to trimming and J lost 2 bases; unmatched junction nucleotides: 7. Germline assignment: CDR1 LGHNT and CDR2 FRNRAP. CDR3 length: 15 residues. In DNA form, the CDR3 reads TGTGCTAGTGGCTCGACAGGGATTCCCTACAATGAGCAGTTCTTC. Translating gives CASGSTGIPYNEQFF.

Only one count was recorded for this clone. V is TRBV2 and J is TRBJ2-7; no clear D. CDR3 size: 13 residues. The V and J ends lost 11 bases and 3 bases respectively, with 17 bases between them. Germline V gives CDR1 SNHLY, CDR2 FYNNEI. CDR3 protein: CAVTRNDGYEQYF. As DNA, the CDR3 is TGTGCCGTAACCAGGAACGACGGCTACGAGCAGTACTTC.

The chain employs TRBV29-1 and TRBJ2-1; 8 nucleotides line up with TRBD2. With 1 base clipped from V and 4 bases from J, the junction kept 0 bases outside the gene matches. CDR1 and CDR2 (germline): SQVTM, ANQGSEA. This CDR3 contains 13 residues. This chain's CDR3 is CSVEAGGYNEQFF. DNA for the CDR3: TGCAGCGTTGAAGCGGGAGGGTACAATGAGCAGTTCTTC.

This chain connects TRBV4-3 to TRBJ2-2; tentatively, D is TRBD1 (5 bases). The CDR3 is made up of 15 amino acids. Germline lookup yields CDR1 LGHNA and CDR2 YSLEER. Trimming took off 0 bases at V and 3 bases at J, with 8 bases between the two ends. CDR3 DNA sequence: TGCGCCAGCAGCCAAGACAGGGATCACACCGGGGAGCTGTTTTTT. It encodes CASSQDRDHTGELFF.

The DNA for the CDR3 is TGTGCCAGCAGCCGACTAGATGGACAGGCCGTCACAGATACGCAGTATTTT. Protein: CASSRLDGQAVTDTQYF. This chain links TRBV9 with TRBJ2-3, with a possible D match to TRBD1 (7 bases). CDR3 length: 17 amino acids. V was trimmed by 4 bases and J by 2 bases, leaving 20 bases between them. The germline gives CDR1 SGDLS, CDR2 YYNGEE.

The count of this clone is one. The chain couples TRBV1 to TRBJ2-1; TRBD2 reflects the table's D call only, with no check against the DNA. TRBV1 is a documented pseudogene. This CDR3 is built from 17 residues. CDR3 residues: CTSSPPGGQLLYNEQFF. The CDR3, as DNA: TGCACCAGCAGCCCCCCCGGGGGGCAACTCCTTTACAATGAGCAGTTCTTC.

This chain links TRBV14 with TRBJ2-5; 7 nucleotides match TRBD1. Per germline, CDR1 SGHDN and CDR2 FVKESK. J gave up 5 bases and V 0 bases, and 9 bases lay outside the gene matches. The CDR3 runs 16 residues. The DNA of the CDR3 is TGTGCCAGCAGCCAAGATTACAGGGGCTATCGGGAGACCCAGTACTTC. Protein: CASSQDYRGYRETQYF.

The chain combines TRBV5-6 with TRBJ2-3, with TRBD2 matching 10 bases. The CDR3 totals 14 residues. The germline V gene encodes CDR1 SGHDT and CDR2 YYEEEE. J was trimmed by 6 bases and V by 5 bases; bases with no gene match: 6. In nucleotides, the CDR3 is TGTGCCAGCAGACCAGCGGGAGGGCCTGATACGCAGTATTTT. Its protein product is CASRPAGGPDTQYF.

The rearrangement links TRBV7-9 to TRBJ2-1, with 10 nucleotides matching TRBD2. The CDR3 is 17 amino acids. Unmatched junction bases numbered 12, after V lost 1 base and J lost 9 bases. CDR1 is SEHNR, CDR2 FQNEAQ, per germline (reference sequence). The CDR3 bases are TGTGCCAGCAGCTTAGGGGTAGGGCTAGCGGGAGTTACTGAGCAGTTCTTC. It yields the protein CASSLGVGLAGVTEQFF.

The gene calls are TRBV27 and TRBJ2-2; TRBD2 is a possible D gene (5 bases). Trimming cost V 6 bases and J 5 bases, with 10 bases left between them. Germline V gives CDR1 MNHEY, CDR2 SMNVEV (reference sequence). This CDR3 contains 13 residues. CDR3 nucleotides: TGTGCCAGCAGAGACTACTTAACCGGGGAGCTGTTTTTT. Translation gives CASRDYLTGELFF.

Points on this clone: Because the CDR3's place on the DNA is in doubt, the DNA is left out and the CDR3 is given as listed by TCRdb. The V and J genes are TRBV1 and TRBJ2-1; the table's D gene call, TRBD2, was not cross checked with the DNA. TRBV1 is a pseudogene. The CDR3 is 18 residues long, ends included. The CDR3 is CTSSQAPSFVGRGNEQFF.

The V and J genes are TRBV19 and TRBJ2-2; 7 positions match TRBD2. The germline V gene encodes CDR1 LNHDA and CDR2 SQIVND (reference sequence). The CDR3 spans 14 residues. V shed 3 bases and J 6 bases; nucleotides not matched to a gene: 4. Here the CDR3 reads CASSILGGAGELFF. Written as DNA, the CDR3 is TGTGCCAGTAGTATCCTTGGGGGGGCCGGGGAGCTGTTTTTT.

The sample holds one count of this clone. V usage is TRBV7-9 and J usage is TRBJ2-1, with 8 bases that match TRBD2. V lost 7 bases, J lost 0 bases, and 8 bases stayed unmatched. Per the germline V gene, CDR1 is SEHNR and CDR2 is FQNEAQ (reference sequence). The CDR3 runs 16 residues. Here the CDR3 reads CASILFGTSSYNEQFF. CDR3 sequence (DNA): TGTGCCAGCATTCTTTTTGGGACTAGCTCCTACAATGAGCAGTTCTTC. Full variable domain (missing parts from reference TRBV7-9 and TRBJ2-1): DTGVSQNPRHKITKRGQNVTFRCDPISEHNRLYWYRQTLGQGPEFLTYFQNEAQLEKSRLLSDRFSAERPKGSFSTLEIQRTEQGDSAMYLCASILFGTSSYNEQFFGPGTRLTVL.

The chain combines TRBV14 with TRBJ2-7; D is unresolved. Germline CDR1 is SGHDN and CDR2 is FVKESK. CDR3 length: 14 residues. V lost 0 bases and J 3 bases, leaving 9 bases between the germline ends. In DNA form, the CDR3 reads TGTGCCAGCAGCCAAGATGGCTTCAGCTACGAGCAGTACTTC. Encoded protein: CASSQDGFSYEQYF.